This T cell receptor beta chain was profiled in a study of CD8 T cells in Susac syndrome. V was shortened by 3 bases and J by 4 bases, with 9 bases between the two germline ends. The CDR3 totals 13 residues. Germline-derived CDR1 and CDR2 are LNHDA and SQIVND (reference sequence). Regarding the study as a whole: TCR sequencing and HLA analysis covered a relatively small number of individuals.

This clonotype showed up just once. Its antigen is unknown. 0.5 to 1 ug RNA was reverse transcribed with random hexamers. TCR beta CDR3 was amplified by immunoSEQ multiplex PCR. This amplification extended across 54 Vbeta and 13 Jbeta segments. TCRdb independently ran MiXCR on the immunoSEQ multiplex PCR reads; one entry per CDR3 protein. The sample shows about 180,000 distinct CDR3 sequences, nearly 97% of them seen only once. The T cells that were sequenced for TCR beta were CD8+ and CD4+ cells from blood. Each multiple sclerosis control was a treatment-naive patient with relapsing-remitting disease that was either stable or active.

Sequenced: CD4+ T cells from PBMCs. The rearrangement joins TRBV19 to TRBJ1-2, with D uncertain. This clonotype originated in a human donor with multiple sclerosis. The CDR3 DNA reads TGTGCCAGTAGTATGATCAATGTCTATGGCTACACCTTC. It is translated as CASSMINVYGYTF.